This record concerns one T cell receptor (beta chain) sequence. What it binds is unknown. Mouse germline and gene names are used. The read ends 4 residues early relative to the CDR3; the germline J gene fills the gap. On the basis of CD4, CD8alpha, NKG2D, NKG2ACE and other markers, pooled cutaneous lymph node cells were sorted. This sample stems from a study of CD8+ T cells in alopecia areata. Study overall: Those receiving the skin were roughly 7-10-week-old female C3H/HeJ mice, whose grafts came from roughly 6-12-month-old C3H/HeJ donors with spontaneous alopecia.

Per the germline V gene, CDR1 is NSQYPW and CDR2 is LRSPGD (reference sequence). The CDR3 is 15 residues long. The study, taken as a whole, reports: For lesional scalp, especially alopecia totalis/universalis, clonality was higher than in normal scalp. In scalp samples, resident alphabeta T cells of normal skin are also sequenced. Sharing of TCR sequences between patients (possibly for HLA-related reasons) was less clear than in mice.

Extracted from the samples, RNA was reverse transcribed into cDNA to serve as the sequencing template. Method: immunoSEQ multiplex PCR; TCRdb's copy keeps in-frame clones and lacks some. The sample contains 250,000 or so clones, none occurring once; 1.2% lies in the top ten. The chain joins TRBV1 to TRBJ2-5; 13 positions agree with TRBD2. The source of this sequence is a C3H/HeJ mouse with alopecia areata. Mouse MHC haplotype: H2-k. The sample was CD4+ T cells sorted from a lymph node. The chain's CDR3 is CTCSLDWGGRDTQYF. Incomplete CDR3 DNA: TGCACCTGCAGTCTGGACTGGGGGGGCCGAGAC.